This paragraph covers one TCR beta chain sequence. Antigen specificity is unknown. Using RNA transcripts as the source, TCR beta CDR3 regions were amplified. HTBI primers were the set used in a first-round RT-PCR of the TCR CDR3. MiXCR was run by TCRdb on the multiplex PCR reads, yielding one entry per CDR3 protein. The repertoire has roughly 740,000 distinct CDR3 sequences, over 15% of them found once; the top ten carry roughly 8%. The record originates from a study of T cells in Graves' hyperthyroidism and ophthalmopathy. Study at large: Once the initial diagnosis was made, peripheral blood was obtained before any treatment.

CDR3 size: 17 residues. Germline V gene sequence: CDR1 SGHAT, CDR2 FQNNGV. V shed 2 bases, J shed 6 bases, and the junction held 11 bases outside the gene matches. Patients counted as stable if ophthalmopathy did not develop within 18 months. Diagnoses used clinical symptoms, serum thyroxine and TRAb, thyroid ultrasound and orbital computed tomography. Findings and caveats of the study: The model's output predicted ophthalmopathy at a median of around 6.9 months prior to onset.

The receptor comes from a man younger than 35 with Graves' hyperthyroidism. V and J are TRBV11-2 and TRBJ2-1; TRBD2 aligns across 9 bases. Sequenced: blood. CDR3 nucleotide sequence: TGTGCCAGCAGCTTACGGGCCCGACTAGCGGAAACCAATGAGCAGTTCTTC. Translated, it gives CASSLRARLAETNEQFF.